This TCR beta chain was sequenced for a study of technical replicates of blood from four donors (dated by TCRdb to about 2017). About this clone itself: Its binding antigen is unknown. The record has no base qualities; no much larger clone is one base away.

The library was generated by the immunoSEQ multiplex PCR assay. Sourced from immuneACCESS, this table was stored by TCRdb with only in-frame sequences that have V and J called. A share of the clones is absent; for the studies checked, an unresolved V gene accounts for under half, and the remainder has no known explanation. The sample includes approximately 60,000 clones, with about 90% observed a single time. The ten most abundant clones make up 5% to 6.5% of the sample. The germline V gene provides CDR1 SGHTS and CDR2 YDEGEE. V is reduced by 0 bases and J by 2 bases, leaving a spacing of 9 bases between them. The CDR3 numbers 16 residues from cysteine through phenylalanine. CDR3 DNA only is kept here, 48 bases in frame from base 1.

Sequenced sample: PBMCs. The receptor was derived from a human donor in good health. Some clones in this sample may be carry-over from other donors' samples. The chain couples TRBV5-8 to TRBJ2-6; TRBD2 is a weak D gene call, 5 bases matching. The nucleotides are TGTGCCAGCAGCTTGGAGTCGGGGACTGGGGCCAACGTCCTGACTTTC. This encodes CASSLESGTGANVLTF.